A selection of T cell receptor beta chains follows, all from one sample in a study of blood T cell repertoires in COVID-19. Sequenced by immunoSEQ multiplex PCR; TCRdb stores in-frame clones only, minus some. The sample shows under 300,000 clones, around four fifths of them seen only once. The specimen was peripheral blood. The receptors were sampled from a woman aged 40 to 50 with active or convalescent COVID-19. The CDR3 runs from the conserved cysteine through the conserved F or W. The D gene is left open where the match is weak. Clone sizes are given selectively: once, few, many, or a class where the clone is expanded.

>.|TRBD1|TRBV7-6|TRBJ2-3|15
TGTGCCAGCAGCACAACCGGGACAGGGGGAGATACGCAGTATTTT
CASSTTGTGGDTQYF
>.|.|TRBV9|TRBJ1-1|16
TGTGCCAGCAGCGTAGGCTTACAGGTATTGAACACTGAAGCTTTCTTT
CASSVGLQVLNTEAFF
>medium-sized|TRBD2|TRBV4-1|TRBJ2-1|19
TGCGCCAGCAGCCATCCGGGACTAGCGGGGGGGCCAGGTTTGAATGAGCAGTTCTTC
CASSHPGLAGGPGLNEQFF
>.|TRBD1|TRBV6-2/TRBV6-3|TRBJ1-1|15
TGTGCCAGCAGCTATCGCCCGACAGGGCGAGCTGAAGCTTTCTTT
CASSYRPTGRAEAFF
>.|.|TRBV6-6|TRBJ2-1|14
TGTGCCAGCAAGGGGGGGAACTCCTACAATGAGCAGTTCTTC
CASKGGNSYNEQFF
>.|.|TRBV3-1/TRBV3-2|TRBJ2-1|13
TGTGCCAGCAGCCAAGGGGCACGCAATGAGCAGTTCTTC
CASSQGARNEQFF
>few|.|TRBV2|TRBJ1-6|14
TGTGCCAGCAGGTTTGACAGTACCAATTCACCCCTCCACTTT
CASRFDSTNSPLHF
>.|.|TRBV4-1|TRBJ2-1|16
TGCGCCAGCAGCCACCTGGACATTTTCTCCTACAATGAGCAGTTCTTC
CASSHLDIFSYNEQFF
>.|.|TRBV11-1|TRBJ1-1|15
TGTGCCAGCAGCCTAAATGACGGAGGGAGGACTGAAGCTTTCTTT
CASSLNDGGRTEAFF
>.|.|TRBV30|TRBJ2-6|19
TGTGCCTGGAGTCGGGGATTGGGGAGCCTCAGCTCTGGGGCCAACGTCCTGACTTTC
CAWSRGLGSLSSGANVLTF
>.|.|TRBV7-2|TRBJ2-1|14
TGTGCCAGCAGCGCCCGGGGTAGCCTTAGGGAGCAGTTCTTC
CASSARGSLREQFF
>.|TRBD1|TRBV7-9|TRBJ1-4|14
TGTGCCAGCAGCCGGGGACAGTCTAATGAAAAACTGTTTTTT
CASSRGQSNEKLFF
>.|.|TRBV4-1|TRBJ1-2|14
TGCGCCAGCAGCCAAGAAAGGGGGAACTATGGCTACACCTTC
CASSQERGNYGYTF
>.|TRBD2|TRBV5-1|TRBJ2-1|14
TGCGCCAGCAGCCCTAGCGGGGCATACAATGAGCAGTTCTTC
CASSPSGAYNEQFF
>.|.|TRBV11-2|TRBJ1-4|15
TGTGCCAGCAGCCCGAACCAGGGATCCCATGAAAAACTGTTTTTT
CASSPNQGSHEKLFF
>.|.|TRBV5-5|TRBJ1-6|17
TGTGCCAGCAGCTTGCGAGAGACCGGGGGATATAATTCACCCCTCCACTTT
CASSLRETGGYNSPLHF
>.|TRBD1|TRBV18|TRBJ1-2|16
TGTGCCAGCTCCTCCGGGACAGGGGGCCTTAACTATGGCTACACCTTC
CASSSGTGGLNYGYTF
>.|.|TRBV6-5|TRBJ1-1|15
TGTGCCAGCAGTTACGGGGGGGGCAGGGGTACTGAAGCTTTCTTT
CASSYGGGRGTEAFF
>.|.|TRBV21-1|TRBJ2-5|17
TGTGCCAGCAGCGCGTGCTCGGGACTAGCGCCTTTCGAGACCCAGTACTTC
CASSACSGLAPFETQYF
>.|.|TRBV29-1|TRBJ2-1|14
TGCAGCGTTGTATCGGAGCCGCCCTACAATGAGCAGTTCTTC
CSVVSEPPYNEQFF
>.|.|TRBV30|TRBJ2-5|15
TGTGCCTGGAGTAAGCCCCGATGGGGAGAGGAGACCCAGTACTTC
CAWSKPRWGEETQYF
>.|.|TRBV12-3/TRBV12-4|TRBJ2-7|13
TGTGCCAGCAGTTTTCAGGCCGTCTACGAGCAGTACTTC
CASSFQAVYEQYF
>.|TRBD2|TRBV3-1/TRBV3-2|TRBJ2-1|12
TGTGCCAGCAGCCCGAGCGGGGGTAAGCAGTTCTTC
CASSPSGGKQFF
>.|.|TRBV14|TRBJ2-7|12
TGTGCCAGCAGCCCGCAGTCTTACGAGCAGTACTTC
CASSPQSYEQYF